This T cell receptor (beta chain) was profiled in a study of early T cells in non-severe SARS-CoV-2 infection. Study summary: Chains were not paired, and sequencing was done on bulk RNA from unsorted whole blood.

One entry per CDR3 protein, called by TCRdb with MiXCR from the 5' RACE reads. The sample contains 30,000 to 40,000 distinct CDR3 sequences, roughly 6% of which appear only once. This clonotype occurred a few times. The TCR was taken from an adult who was a healthcare worker with PCR-confirmed SARS-CoV-2 infection or an uninfected control (not recorded which). The sequencing here drew on whole blood, taken at baseline.

The DNA for the CDR3 is TGTGCCAGCAGCTTGGCAGGGCCGGAGAGGGGCTACACCTTC. It is translated as CASSLAGPERGYTF. J is TRBJ1-2 and V is TRBV5-4; D perhaps matches TRBD1 (5 bases). Germline CDR1 SGHNT, CDR2 YYREEE (reference sequence). V shed 0 bases and J shed 8 bases, with 14 bases lying between them. The CDR3 contains 14 residues.